These T cell receptor beta chains were read from a single sample in a study of T-cell memory formation after mild COVID-19. MiXCR, applied by TCRdb to the 5' RACE reads, yields one record per CDR3 protein. The sample yields just over 300,000 distinct CDR3 sequences, just under 20% seen once. Sequencing was carried out using PBMCs or a T cell subset sorted from them (not recorded which). These receptors all come from a man aged 18 to 29 who had mild COVID-19 (a few samples of this study predate the infection). Cell type and time point are not known. Each CDR3 is given with its conserved first and last residue. A D gene is named only where the DNA matches it firmly. Where a row states a size, it is once, few, many or the class of an expanded clone; other rows omit it.

V: TRBV5-4; size: -; J: TRBJ2-3; D: TRBD2; DNA: TGTGCCAGCAGCCTCGGACTAGCGGAAGATACGCAGTATTTT; CDR3: CASSLGLAEDTQYF
V: TRBV11-2; size: -; J: TRBJ1-2; D: -; DNA: TGTGCCAGCAGCTTAGCAGGGACAAACCCCCAAATCTATGGCTACACCTTC; CDR3: CASSLAGTNPQIYGYTF
V: TRBV24-1; size: few; J: TRBJ2-5; D: TRBD2; DNA: TGTGCCACCAGTGATTTTGACGGGAGGGAGACCCAGTACTTC; CDR3: CATSDFDGRETQYF
V: TRBV5-6; size: few; J: TRBJ2-1; D: TRBD1; DNA: TGTGCCAGCAGCTTTGTGGACAGGGACAATGAGCAGTTCTTC; CDR3: CASSFVDRDNEQFF
V: TRBV6-5; size: -; J: TRBJ2-3; D: TRBD1; DNA: TGTGCCAGCAGTCCCGGGACAGGGTTTAGGGGGGGCACAGATACGCAGTATTTT; CDR3: CASSPGTGFRGGTDTQYF
V: TRBV24-1; size: -; J: TRBJ2-3; D: TRBD1; DNA: TGTGCCACCAGTGTCCCGGGACAGGGACTCACAGATACGCAGTATTTT; CDR3: CATSVPGQGLTDTQYF
V: TRBV5-1; size: -; J: TRBJ2-1; D: -; DNA: TGCGCCAGCAGCTTGGCCGCGGGGAGTGTTGGCAATGAGCAGTTCTTC; CDR3: CASSLAAGSVGNEQFF
V: TRBV5-1; size: -; J: TRBJ2-2; D: TRBD1; DNA: TGCGCCACCACCCGGACAGGGACACCAGCCGGGGAGCTGTTTTTT; CDR3: CATTRTGTPAGELFF
V: TRBV7-2; size: few; J: TRBJ2-3; D: -; DNA: TGTGCCAGCAGCTCCAGGGAGGTCCAGTATTTT; CDR3: CASSSREVQYF
V: TRBV29-1; size: few; J: TRBJ2-3; D: -; DNA: TGCAGCGTTGTACAGCCTCTCACAGATACGCAGTATTTT; CDR3: CSVVQPLTDTQYF
V: TRBV9; size: -; J: TRBJ2-1; D: TRBD2; DNA: TGTGCCAGCAGCGTAGATCAGGGAGGGGCGAGGGAGCAGTTCTTC; CDR3: CASSVDQGGAREQFF
V: TRBV7-6; size: -; J: TRBJ2-1; D: -; DNA: TGTGCCAGCAGCTCACTGACGGACGGCAACTACAATGAGCAGTTCTTC; CDR3: CASSSLTDGNYNEQFF
V: TRBV29-1; size: few; J: TRBJ1-2; D: -; DNA: TGCAGCGTTGTCCCTGGCGTGTATGGCTACACCTTC; CDR3: CSVVPGVYGYTF
V: TRBV10-3; size: -; J: TRBJ1-1; D: -; DNA: TGTGCCATCAGTGATAAGGGTCCTGAAGCTTTCTTT; CDR3: CAISDKGPEAFF
V: TRBV27; size: -; J: TRBJ1-1; D: TRBD1; DNA: TGTGCCAGCAGTTTGGGACAGATTAACACTGAAGCTTTCTTT; CDR3: CASSLGQINTEAFF
V: TRBV5-1; size: -; J: TRBJ1-2; D: -; DNA: TGCGCCAGCAGCTTGGATCCCCCCCGGGAGATTTTGGGCTACACCTTC; CDR3: CASSLDPPREILGYTF
V: TRBV7-2; size: -; J: TRBJ2-2; D: TRBD2; DNA: TGTGCCAGCAGCGGTAGCGGGGTTGACGGGGAGCTGTTTTTT; CDR3: CASSGSGVDGELFF
V: TRBV27; size: -; J: TRBJ2-7; D: -; DNA: TGTGCCAGCAAAGCCGGGACCTCGACCTACGAGCAGTACTTC; CDR3: CASKAGTSTYEQYF
V: TRBV2; size: -; J: TRBJ2-2; D: -; DNA: TGTGCCAGCAGTGAGAGACAGGCCCAAAACACCGGGGAGCTGTTTTTT; CDR3: CASSERQAQNTGELFF
V: TRBV7-2; size: -; J: TRBJ2-3; D: TRBD1; DNA: TGTGCCAGCAGCTTCGGACAGGGGGTTGATACGCAGTATTTT; CDR3: CASSFGQGVDTQYF
V: TRBV5-1; size: few; J: TRBJ2-5; D: -; DNA: TGCGCCAGCAGCGAATCACCGAAGTCCGGGGAGACCCAGTACTTC; CDR3: CASSESPKSGETQYF
V: TRBV7-6; size: few; J: TRBJ1-6; D: -; DNA: TGTGCCAGCAGCCTCAATCAGGTCTCCTATAATTCACCCCTCCACTTT; CDR3: CASSLNQVSYNSPLHF
V: TRBV29-1; size: -; J: TRBJ1-6; D: TRBD1; DNA: TGCAGCGTGACTTTCCGCGGACAGGGTAATGCCCTCCACTTT; CDR3: CSVTFRGQGNALHF
V: TRBV20-1; size: many; J: TRBJ2-5; D: TRBD2; DNA: TGCAGTGCGGCGGGGGGATATTTGCGAGAGACCCAGTACTTC; CDR3: CSAAGGYLRETQYF
V: TRBV2; size: few; J: TRBJ2-7; D: -; DNA: TGTGCCAGCAGTCTACTAGGACCCCTTTACGAGCAGTACTTC; CDR3: CASSLLGPLYEQYF
V: TRBV12-3/TRBV12-4; size: -; J: TRBJ2-2; D: -; DNA: TGTGCCAGCAGTTGGACAGCTAACACCGGGGAGCTGTTTTTT; CDR3: CASSWTANTGELFF
V: TRBV15; size: -; J: TRBJ2-1; D: TRBD2; DNA: TGTGCCACCAGCAGGAATTGGGCTAGCGGGGGCGCCTACAATGAGCAGTTCTTC; CDR3: CATSRNWASGGAYNEQFF
V: TRBV11-2; size: -; J: TRBJ2-1; D: -; DNA: TGTGCCAGCAGCTTAGTGTTAGAGGGGCAGTTCTTC; CDR3: CASSLVLEGQFF
V: TRBV24-1; size: -; J: TRBJ2-1; D: -; DNA: TGTGCCACCAGTGGAAAGGGAGCCTACAATGAGCAGTTCTTC; CDR3: CATSGKGAYNEQFF
V: TRBV4-3; size: few; J: TRBJ2-7; D: -; DNA: TGCGCCAGCAGCCAAGAAGTGGGTTCCGGCTACGAGCAGTACTTC; CDR3: CASSQEVGSGYEQYF
V: TRBV5-1; size: few; J: TRBJ2-7; D: -; DNA: TGCGCCAGCAGCCCGGAGGGGGTGCCTCACGAGCAGTACTTC; CDR3: CASSPEGVPHEQYF
V: TRBV5-1; size: few; J: TRBJ1-6; D: -; DNA: TGCGCCAGCAGCTTGCAACAGGGAGGTTCACCCCTCCACTTT; CDR3: CASSLQQGGSPLHF
V: TRBV4-1; size: once; J: TRBJ1-1; D: -; DNA: TGCGCCAGCAGCCTGTCAGCGCCGGGAAGCACTGAAGCTTTCTTT; CDR3: CASSLSAPGSTEAFF
V: TRBV4-1; size: few; J: TRBJ1-4; D: -; DNA: TGCGCCAGCAGTTTATTGGGGACACCAACTAATGAAAAACTGTTTTTT; CDR3: CASSLLGTPTNEKLFF
V: TRBV12-3/TRBV12-4; size: few; J: TRBJ1-3; D: -; DNA: TGTGCCAGCACCTTCTGGGAGAGCTCTGGAAACACCATATATTTT; CDR3: CASTFWESSGNTIYF
V: TRBV29-1; size: -; J: TRBJ2-6; D: -; DNA: TGCAGCGTTGCCCCCTCTGGGGCCAACGTCCTGACTTTC; CDR3: CSVAPSGANVLTF
V: TRBV19; size: -; J: TRBJ1-4; D: TRBD1; DNA: TGTGCCACGACCGGGACAGGGAACGAAAAACTGTTTTTT; CDR3: CATTGTGNEKLFF
V: TRBV7-3; size: -; J: TRBJ2-2; D: TRBD2; DNA: TGTGCCAGCAGCTTTTTAGTAGCGGGTTCCGGGGAGCTGTTTTTT; CDR3: CASSFLVAGSGELFF
V: TRBV4-2; size: -; J: TRBJ1-1; D: -; DNA: TGTGCCAGCAGCCAAGATGGGCTACGAGGAGTTTTGGAAGCTTTCTTT; CDR3: CASSQDGLRGVLEAFF
V: TRBV25-1; size: once; J: TRBJ1-2; D: -; DNA: TGTGCCAGCAGTGAATCTCGAGGGACGGGAGCTAACTATGGCTACACCTTC; CDR3: CASSESRGTGANYGYTF
V: TRBV7-6; size: few; J: TRBJ2-3; D: -; DNA: TGTGCCAGCAGCTTATTTTCAGGGAGAGACACAGATACGCAGTATTTT; CDR3: CASSLFSGRDTDTQYF